This T cell receptor beta chain originates from a study of blood T cells in healthy people across ages (dated by TCRdb to between 2014 and 2016). Concerning the study at large: In model experiments, template switching captured about one uniquely barcoded TCR beta cDNA molecule for every two T cells. To track age-related changes in TCR beta repertoire diversity, the study relied on deep sequencing normalized with unique cDNA molecular identifiers. The donors were split into four age groups: young (average about 15 years), middle-aged (39), aged (roughly 65) and long-lived (approximately 89). Donors of different ages were randomly distributed across sequencing lanes to avoid experimental bias. Using the same blood draw, the study looked at two additional independent replicas of 1 million unique cDNA reads for two donors, one aged 18 to 30 and the other aged 80 or older.

On the study overall, not on this receptor specifically: Estimates of total diversity from one million sequenced T cells were regarded as lower bounds and underestimates. Compared with the aged group, more naive CD4+ T cells, fewer expanded clones and increased TCR diversity were shown by the long-lived group, suggesting age selection. Because profiling used bulk unsorted PBMCs, naive and antigen-experienced compartments could not be compared conclusively. Observed TCR beta diversity per million T cells fell roughly linearly with age, and a significant reduction was already apparent by age around 39. Donor CMV infection status was unknown, potentially confounding age-related changes in expanded clonotypes. There was a strong correlation between observed TCR beta diversity and the percentage of naive T cells measured by flow cytometry.

The germline V gene encodes CDR1 SGHRS and CDR2 YFSETQ. The CDR3 holds 15 amino acids from the cysteine to the phenylalanine. Just CDR3 DNA is preserved here, 45 bases in frame from base 1. V was cut back by 0 bases and J by 2 bases, leaving a gap of 10 bases between them. This clonotype showed up many times. No cognate antigen has been identified for it. Base qualities are not at hand, and no much larger clone is one base apart. Libraries came from 5' RACE. Sequencer: Illumina HiSeq 2500. A second PCR of about 6 to 11 cycles was performed with a sample-barcoded 5' primer and a J-beta primer mix. Each TCR beta cDNA molecule received a unique molecular identifier from a template-switch 5' adaptor carrying 12 random nucleotides. Each sample yielded at least 2.5 million CDR3-containing paired-end reads. First-strand cDNA synthesis was performed from all RNA using the Mint cDNA synthesis kit, with priming by a TRBC-specific oligonucleotide. All cDNA was treated with uracil-DNA glycosylase and then went through a first 18-cycle PCR with the universal primers M1SS and BC2_uni_R. Per the original workflow: For normalization, 1 million high-quality reads were randomly selected from each sample, with every read carrying a distinct molecular identifier. Instead of being binned into consensus sequences, reads that shared molecular identifiers were thrown out. MiTCR, with a Q25 quality threshold and the strictest error-elimination algorithm, was used for CDR3 identification, clonotype clustering and error correction. A nonparametric unseen species model with Euler transformation was used to estimate lower-bound total TCR beta diversity. TCRdb applied fastp at Q25 and MiXCR to the public reads, then kept only in-frame beta chains. Rows with one shared CDR3 protein collapse into an entry with the most common genes and DNA. The V and J calls and clone size are TCRdb's, not the authors'. The sample table records 550,000 to 650,000 distinct CDR3 sequences; 25% to 30% of these occur just once. Jointly, the top ten make up about a sixth of the sample.

Systemically healthy Caucasian individuals from Russia, 35 to 50 in total and aged about 6 to 100 years, were included as donors. About 10 milliliters of peripheral blood were drawn from each donor into EDTA-treated Vacutainer tubes. Ficoll-Paque density-gradient centrifugation was used to isolate PBMCs, with at least 6.5 million per sample. Trizol reagent was used to extract total RNA from the PBMCs, yielding at least 6 micrograms per sample. For every donor, an aliquot of PBMCs went through flow cytometry to measure the percentages of naive CD45RAhigh/CD27high T cells. Source material: blood. The sequence was obtained from a woman aged 80 or over in good health. The V and J segments used are TRBV5-1 and TRBJ2-3, with no D gene named confidently. The DNA sequence reads TGCGCCAGCAGCTTGGGGGCTCTGAACACAGATACGCAGTATTTT. This translates into CASSLGALNTDTQYF. The CDR3, completed at both ends by the reference TRBV5-1 and TRBJ2-3 genes, gives the full variable domain KAGVTQTPRYLIKTRGQQVTLSCSPISGHRSVSWYQQTPGQGLQFLFEYFSETQRNKGNFPGRFSGRQFSNSRSEMNVSTLELGDSALYLCASSLGALNTDTQYFGPGTRLTVL.